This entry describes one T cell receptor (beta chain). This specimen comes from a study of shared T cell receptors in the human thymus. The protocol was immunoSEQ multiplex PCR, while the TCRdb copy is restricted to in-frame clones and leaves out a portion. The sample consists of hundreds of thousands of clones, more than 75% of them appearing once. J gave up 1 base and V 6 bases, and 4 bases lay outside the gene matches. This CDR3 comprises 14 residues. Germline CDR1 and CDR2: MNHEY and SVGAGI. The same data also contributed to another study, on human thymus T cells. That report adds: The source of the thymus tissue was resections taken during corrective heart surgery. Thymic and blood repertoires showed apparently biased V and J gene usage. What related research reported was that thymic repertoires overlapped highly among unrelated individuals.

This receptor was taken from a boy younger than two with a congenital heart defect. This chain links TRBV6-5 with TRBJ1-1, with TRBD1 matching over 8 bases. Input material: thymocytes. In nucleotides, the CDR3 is TGTGCCAGCAGCCGTGACAGGGGGAACACTGAAGCTTTCTTT. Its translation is CASSRDRGNTEAFF.